Listed here are 32 T cell receptor beta chains from one sample, sequenced in a study of long-term antiretroviral therapy in people with HIV. Samples were assayed with immunoSEQ v3.0 at survey level. Sequencing was performed with immunoSEQ multiplex PCR; in TCRdb, only in-frame clones are kept and a portion is missing. Of 35,000 to 40,000 clones listed, roughly 85% are singletons. Sequences were derived from unsorted PBMCs, sampled 2.2 years after starting antiretroviral therapy. The receptors here all came from a man between 18 and 35 years old with HIV.

This sequence joins TRBV6-1 and TRBJ1-5; the D gene is possibly TRBD1 (5 bases). The CDR3 runs to 15 residues. Germline V gene data show CDR1 as MNHNS and CDR2 as SASEGT. The V end was cut by 7 bases, the J end by 0 bases, with 13 bases between. The CDR3 DNA follows: TGTGCCAGCAAATGGGGCAGCGATAGCAATCAGCCCCAGCATTTT. It translates to CASKWGSDSNQPQHF.

The chain combines TRBV9 with TRBJ2-7; tentatively, D is TRBD2 (6 bases). The germline gives CDR1 SGDLS, CDR2 YYNGEE. The CDR3 runs to 13 residues. V was pared by 3 bases and J by 6 bases, with 13 bases between. CDR3 coding DNA: TGTGCCAGCAGCGGGAGATGGGAGGTCGAGCAGTACTTC. It specifies CASSGRWEVEQYF.

The gene calls are TRBV15 and TRBJ2-1; 8 bases are shared with TRBD2. The CDR3 spans 15 residues. Germline CDR1 is LNHNV and CDR2 is YYDKDF (reference sequence). The V gene end was trimmed by 5 bases and the J gene end by 2 bases; junction bases not matched to a gene: 5. CDR3 sequence (DNA): TGTGCCACCAGCCGAAAGCGGGAGCCCTACAATGAGCAGTTCTTC. Translation gives CATSRKREPYNEQFF.

The V gene is TRBV6-1, the J gene TRBJ2-7, with a weak D call TRBD1 (7 bases). Germline V gives CDR1 MNHNS, CDR2 SASEGT. V was pared by 2 bases and J by 7 bases, with 12 bases between. The length of the CDR3 is 13 residues. CDR3 sequence (DNA): TGTGCCAGCAGTGAAACAGGGGCGGGAGAGCAGTACTTC. Its protein is CASSETGAGEQYF.

This sequence joins TRBV30 and TRBJ1-2; D call uncertain. Germline V CDR1 and CDR2: GTSNPN, SVGIG (reference sequence). CDR3 length: 12 amino acids. V lost 2 bases, J lost 1 base, and 5 bases lay in between. The CDR3 sequence is CAWSLVNYGYTF. The CDR3 bases are TGTGCCTGGAGTCTGGTTAACTATGGCTACACCTTC.

V and J are TRBV11-2 and TRBJ2-7; tentatively, D is TRBD2 (6 bases). The V gene's germline CDR1 is SGHAT and CDR2 FQNNGV. The CDR3 is 15 amino acids. Trimming took off 3 bases at V and 0 bases at J, with 12 bases between the two ends. For the CDR3, the DNA is TGTGCCAGCAGCTTTGCGGGGATAAGCTCCTACGAGCAGTACTTC. This codes for CASSFAGISSYEQYF.

The genes are TRBV30 and TRBJ1-2, with 7 bases aligning to TRBD1. CDR1 GTSNPN and CDR2 SVGIG come from the germline V gene (reference sequence). The J segment lost 7 bases and the V segment lost 0 bases, leaving 5 bases of the junction unmatched. The CDR3 is made up of 13 amino acids. In DNA, the CDR3 is TGTGCCTGGAGTGTAAGACAGGGCGGTGGCTACACCTTC. Amino acid sequence: CAWSVRQGGGYTF. Together with reference TRBV30 and TRBJ1-2, the CDR3 gives the full variable domain: SQTIHQWPATLVQPVGSPLSLECTVEGTSNPNLYWYRQAAGRGLQLLFYSVGIGQISSEVPQNLSASRPQDRQFILSSKKLLLSDSGFYLCAWSVRQGGGYTFGSGTRLTVV.

J is TRBJ1-5 and V is TRBV6-5, with no clear D. The V end was cut by 0 bases, the J end by 5 bases, with 11 bases between. The CDR3 has 15 amino acids. Per germline, CDR1 MNHEY and CDR2 SVGAGI. The CDR3 is CASSYSPGGDQPQHF. CDR3 DNA: TGTGCCAGCAGTTACTCTCCGGGCGGGGATCAGCCCCAGCATTTT.

V usage is TRBV28 and J usage is TRBJ2-7; no firm D call. Germline CDR1 reads MDHEN; CDR2 reads SYDVKM. This CDR3 has 14 amino acids. The ends were cut back, 3 bases at V and 0 bases at J, with 9 bases in the middle. The CDR3, as DNA: TGTGCCAGCAGTTTCGGCAGGACCTCCTACGAGCAGTACTTC. Amino acids: CASSFGRTSYEQYF.

This chain uses TRBV7-9 with TRBJ1-3; 9 bases line up with TRBD1. The CDR3 runs 15 residues. J was trimmed by 8 bases and V by 1 base; bases with no gene match: 6. CDR1 and CDR2 from the germline V gene are SEHNR and FQNEAQ (reference sequence). The CDR3 here is CASSLDGQGRDTIYF. Written as DNA, the CDR3 is TGTGCCAGCAGCTTAGATGGACAGGGGAGAGACACCATATATTTT.

The V and J genes are TRBV14 and TRBJ2-5; D is unresolved. Germline CDR1 is SGHDN and CDR2 is FVKESK. The CDR3 sequence is 15 residues long. Trimming left V 0 bases short and J 5 bases short, with 13 bases between. CDR3: CASSQDRQPMETQYF. CDR3 coding DNA: TGTGCCAGCAGCCAAGACCGGCAGCCGATGGAGACCCAGTACTTC.

This clone was recorded once. DNA of the CDR3: TGTGCCAGCAGTAGCGGGAGGTCCGCCTACGAGCAGTACTTC. Protein: CASSSGRSAYEQYF. The chain links TRBV9 to TRBJ2-7; 10 bases align to TRBD2. This CDR3 contains 14 residues. CDR1 and CDR2 (germline): SGDLS, YYNGEE. Trimming took 5 bases from V and 2 from J; bases not matched to a gene: 4.

The rearrangement joins TRBV5-1 to TRBJ2-7, with D unclear. The CDR3 sequence is 13 residues long. Germline lookup yields CDR1 SGHRS and CDR2 YFSETQ. Trimming took 0 bases from V and 4 from J, leaving 8 bases between them. The CDR3: CASSLEVAYEQYF. DNA for the CDR3: TGCGCCAGCAGCTTGGAGGTGGCTTACGAGCAGTACTTC.

This clone was recorded a few times. The chain carries TRBV4-1 and TRBJ1-2; 7 bases are shared with TRBD1. The germline gives CDR1 MGHRA, CDR2 YSYEKL. With 2 bases clipped from V and 8 bases from J, the junction kept 11 bases outside the gene matches. The CDR3 is 15 residues long. CDR3 region: CASSQPPVSGGGYTF. CDR3 sequence (DNA): TGCGCCAGCAGCCAACCTCCTGTCTCAGGGGGGGGCTACACCTTC.

The chain couples TRBV4-1 to TRBJ1-5; TRBD1 matches at 9 bases. The length of the CDR3 is 16 residues. CDR1 is MGHRA and CDR2 is YSYEKL in the germline V gene. V shed 3 bases and J 6 bases; nucleotides not matched to a gene: 9. CDR3 loop: CASSQEQTGGGQPQHF. Here the CDR3 DNA reads TGCGCCAGCAGCCAGGAACAGACAGGGGGAGGTCAGCCCCAGCATTTT.

The chain recombines TRBV27 with TRBJ1-5; no clear D gene. Deletions cut 2 bases from V and 4 bases from J, with 6 bases between. From germline, CDR1 is MNHEY and CDR2 SMNVEV (reference sequence). The CDR3 loop spans 13 amino acids. The CDR3 sequence: CASSLAENQPQHF. CDR3 coding DNA: TGTGCCAGCAGTTTAGCGGAGAATCAGCCCCAGCATTTT.

The chain is built from TRBV5-4 and TRBJ1-1; D may be TRBD1 (6 bases). Germline CDR1 is SGHNT and CDR2 is YYREEE (reference sequence). The V end lost 1 base, the J end lost 1 base, and 8 bases lay between the germline ends. The CDR3 extends over 14 amino acids. CDR3 DNA: TGTGCCAGCAGCTTGCAGGGGTCGAACACTGAAGCTTTCTTT. Translation gives CASSLQGSNTEAFF.

This chain joins TRBV19 and TRBJ1-1, with TRBD1 matching over 7 bases. CDR1 LNHDA and CDR2 SQIVND come from the germline V gene (reference sequence). J lost 2 bases, V lost 9 bases, and 9 bases had no gene match. This CDR3 contains 14 residues. The CDR3 nucleotides read TGTGCCAGCAGCCACCAGGGGGATAACACTGAAGCTTTCTTT. Amino acid sequence: CASSHQGDNTEAFF.

J is TRBJ1-1 and V is TRBV5-1; a possible D gene is TRBD1 (6 bases). Per the germline V gene, CDR1 is SGHRS and CDR2 is YFSETQ. The ends were cut back, 5 bases at V and 2 bases at J, with 13 bases in the middle. The length of the CDR3 is 14 residues. CDR3 sequence: CASRGRGLNTEAFF. CDR3 bases: TGCGCCAGCAGGGGCAGGGGCTTAAACACTGAAGCTTTCTTT.

This chain uses TRBV15 with TRBJ2-7; D unclear. The CDR3 is 13 amino acids. Trimming stripped 0 bases from V and 3 bases from J, with 6 bases between. CDR1 is LNHNV, CDR2 YYDKDF, per germline (reference sequence). The CDR3 DNA reads as TGTGCCACCAGCAGAGATTTGATCTACGAGCAGTACTTC. Protein: CATSRDLIYEQYF. Looking up the rest from reference TRBV15 and TRBJ2-7 gives the full variable domain: DAMVIQNPRYQVTQFGKPVTLSCSQTLNHNVMYWYQQKSSQAPKLLFHYYDKDFNNEADTPDNFQSRRPNTSFCFLDIRSPGLGDTAMYLCATSRDLIYEQYFGPGTRLTVT.

The chain links TRBV6-1 to TRBJ2-1; 11 nucleotides agree with TRBD2. The germline V gene has CDR1 MNHNS and CDR2 SASEGT. The CDR3 totals 16 residues. Trimming removed 2 bases from V and 6 bases from J; junction bases left unmatched: 6. The DNA of the CDR3 is TGTGCCAGCAGTGAATTTTCTACTAGCGGGGGCAATGAGCAGTTCTTC. This codes for CASSEFSTSGGNEQFF.

As concerns this clone: Its ends do not fully match the called genes, so a read error is possible. At the DNA level, this CDR3 is encoded by other sequences in the same sample as well. The J gene is TRBJ2-5, the V gene TRBV6-1; the D gene could be TRBD1 or TRBD2 (5 bases each). The CDR3 runs to 13 residues. Germline assignment: CDR1 MNHNS and CDR2 SASEGT. CDR3 loop: CASRGGLQETQYF. Written as DNA, the CDR3 is TGTGCCAGCCGGGGCGGGCTCCAAGAGACCCAATACTTC.

The chain is built from TRBV4-1 and TRBJ1-1; maybe TRBD1 (5 bases). In germline, CDR1 is MGHRA, CDR2 YSYEKL. CDR3 length: 15 residues. V lost 3 bases and J 11 bases, leaving 22 bases between the germline ends. This CDR3 is CASSQIQGGPDGAFF. Here the CDR3 DNA reads TGCGCCAGCAGCCAGATTCAGGGAGGACCCGACGGGGCTTTCTTT.

The CDR3, as DNA: TGTGCCAGCTCACCTACAGGGGGCTGGGAAAAACTGTTTTTT. This encodes CASSPTGGWEKLFF. The V call is TRBV18, the J call TRBJ1-4; 9 bases fit TRBD1. V shed 3 bases, J shed 8 bases, and the junction held 4 bases outside the gene matches. From germline, CDR1 is KGHSH and CDR2 LQKENI. The CDR3 extends over 14 amino acids.

This rearrangement joins TRBV7-9 to TRBJ2-1, with a possible D match to TRBD2 (5 bases). Germline assignment: CDR1 SEHNR and CDR2 FQNEAQ (reference sequence). This CDR3 contains 17 residues. V gave up 1 base and J gave up 0 bases, with 13 bases separating them. CDR3: CASSLVPSPSSYNEQFF. The CDR3, as DNA: TGTGCCAGCAGCTTAGTTCCTAGCCCCAGCTCCTACAATGAGCAGTTCTTC.

This sequence joins TRBV19 and TRBJ1-5, with unresolved D. CDR1 LNHDA and CDR2 SQIVND come from the germline V gene (reference sequence). The V end was cut by 0 bases, the J end by 2 bases, with 8 bases between. There are 15 residues in the CDR3. Written as DNA, the CDR3 is TGTGCCAGTAGTATAGACCTGTTTGGCAATCAGCCCCAGCATTTT. Protein sequence: CASSIDLFGNQPQHF.

Notes on this clone: The junction departs from germline at one end; a sequencing error may be responsible. This chain links TRBV6-5 with TRBJ2-7, with D unclear. The CDR3 consists of 13 residues. Per germline, CDR1 MNHEY and CDR2 SVGAGI. Here the CDR3 reads CASSNSETYEQYF. The DNA of the CDR3 is TGTGCCAGCAGTAACTCCGAGACCTACGAGCAGTACTTC.

V is TRBV4-2 and J is TRBJ2-5; no clear D gene. Germline V gene lookup returns CDR1 LGHNA and CDR2 YNFKEQ. The CDR3 covers 15 residues. V lost 0 bases and J 5 bases, leaving 13 bases between the germline ends. The CDR3: CASSQEGRGRETQYF. In DNA, the CDR3 is TGTGCCAGCAGCCAAGAGGGCCGTGGACGGGAGACCCAGTACTTC.

This rearrangement joins TRBV6-4 to TRBJ1-1; TRBD1 might be the D (5 bases). Trimming left V 5 bases short and J 1 base short, with 8 bases between. The germline V gene has CDR1 MRHNA and CDR2 SNTAGT. This CDR3 contains 13 residues. The CDR3 reads CASSLTANTEAFF. Here the CDR3 DNA reads TGTGCCAGCAGTCTGACAGCGAACACTGAAGCTTTCTTT.

This chain links TRBV9 with TRBJ2-3; 9 nucleotides line up with TRBD2. The CDR3 extends over 15 amino acids. CDR1 is SGDLS, CDR2 YYNGEE, per germline. V was clipped by 2 bases and J by 5 bases; unmatched bases: 6. The CDR3 region has the DNA TGTGCCAGCAGCGTTAGCGGGAGCAAGTTAGATACGCAGTATTTT. Translation gives CASSVSGSKLDTQYF.

The chain carries TRBV30 and TRBJ1-6, with D unresolved. Trimming shortened V by 1 base and J by 6 bases, and 7 bases separated the two germline ends. Per germline, CDR1 GTSNPN and CDR2 SVGIG (reference sequence). This CDR3 comprises 13 residues. Written as DNA, the CDR3 is TGTGCCTGGAGTGGAGGGTCTAATTCACCCCTCCACTTT. Translating it yields CAWSGGSNSPLHF.

The chain carries TRBV19 and TRBJ2-1, with TRBD2 identical over 7 bases. Looked up from germline, CDR1 is LNHDA and CDR2 is SQIVND (reference sequence). V was pared by 2 bases and J by 5 bases, with 3 bases of the junction left unmatched. There are 14 residues in the CDR3. The CDR3 loop is CASSISGRNNEQFF. CDR3 in DNA: TGTGCCAGTAGTATATCCGGGAGGAACAATGAGCAGTTCTTC.